Listed below are T cell receptor beta chains from one sample, sequenced in a study of T cell clones after liver transplantation. Data came from immunoSEQ multiplex PCR; TCRdb stores just in-frame clones and leaves some out. The sample holds over 25,000 clones, around 94% seen once. The sequenced sample was CD8+ T cells from blood, obtained 12 months after liver transplant. The receptor set was obtained from a human patient who received a liver transplant. Some of the T cells might come from the graft donor. The CDR3 runs from the conserved cysteine through the conserved F or W. Each record gives: CDR3 DNA, CDR3 protein, D gene, J gene, V gene, clone size. A D gene is named only where the DNA matches it firmly. Expanded clones are given a class, and other clones once, few, many or no size at all.

TGTGCCAGCAGTTACTCGTCGACTAGCGCCCCCTACGAGCAGTACTTC,CASSYSSTSAPYEQYF,TRBD2,TRBJ2-7,TRBV6-6,-
TGTGCCAGCAGTTTAGGTTCCCTGGATGAGCAGTTCTTC,CASSLGSLDEQFF,-,TRBJ2-1,TRBV27,-
TGTGCCAGCAGCCCCGCTAGCCGTGGGTACAATGAGCAGTTCTTC,CASSPASRGYNEQFF,-,TRBJ2-1,TRBV11-3,-
TGTGCCAGCAGTACCCTGCGGGACAGGGGTCCAGGAAACACCATATATTTT,CASSTLRDRGPGNTIYF,TRBD1,TRBJ1-3,TRBV28,-
TGTGCCAGCAAGACACCTATACCAGACAATGAGCAGTTCTTC,CASKTPIPDNEQFF,-,TRBJ2-1,TRBV2,-
TGTGCCAGCAGTTTAAGTCAGGGAAACACCGGGGAGCTGTTTTTT,CASSLSQGNTGELFF,-,TRBJ2-2,TRBV27,-
TGTGCCAGCAGCTTAGCGGAGACTAGCGGGAGGTCCTACGAGCAGTACTTC,CASSLAETSGRSYEQYF,TRBD2,TRBJ2-7,TRBV7-9,-
TGTGCCAGCAGTTACAACAGAGGTAAGAACACTGAAGCTTTCTTT,CASSYNRGKNTEAFF,-,TRBJ1-1,TRBV28,-
TGCGCCAGCAGCCAAGCTGGAGGACAGGGAACGCAGCCCCAGCATTTT,CASSQAGGQGTQPQHF,TRBD1,TRBJ1-5,TRBV4-1,-
TGTGCCAGCAGCCACGGACTAGCGGGATCCCCGAACAGGTACGAGCAGTACTTC,CASSHGLAGSPNRYEQYF,TRBD2,TRBJ2-7,TRBV28,once
TGTGCCAGCAGTCATGATGGGACTAGCGGGAGGGCAGAGATGGCAGATACGCAGTATTTT,CASSHDGTSGRAEMADTQYF,TRBD2,TRBJ2-3,TRBV2,-
TGCAGCGTTGAACAGGGTGCGGGGGACGAGCAGTACTTC,CSVEQGAGDEQYF,TRBD2,TRBJ2-7,TRBV29-1,-
TGTGCCAGCAGCCGCCGGGGGGGAGGGTCCTACGAGCAGTACTTC,CASSRRGGGSYEQYF,TRBD2,TRBJ2-7,TRBV13,-
TGTGCCAGCAGCTTAGTGCTTTCGGGGTCAATTACCGGGGAGCTGTTTTTT,CASSLVLSGSITGELFF,-,TRBJ2-2,TRBV7-6,-
TGTGCCAGCAGTTTAGCCGGGACTAGGTCATTCCCTGAGCAGTTCTTC,CASSLAGTRSFPEQFF,TRBD2,TRBJ2-1,TRBV27,once
TGTGCCAGCAAGGATCCCGCTAGCGGGAGTGCCTACGAGCAGTACTTC,CASKDPASGSAYEQYF,TRBD2,TRBJ2-7,TRBV2,-
TGTGCCAGCAGCTCAGACAGGGGAGCCTACGAGCAGTACTTC,CASSSDRGAYEQYF,TRBD1,TRBJ2-7,TRBV11-1,-
TGCGCCAGCAGCCAAGATTTGCCTAGCGGTATCCTCAATGAGCAGTTCTTC,CASSQDLPSGILNEQFF,TRBD2,TRBJ2-1,TRBV4-3,once
TGTGCGATCGGCGGGGGAGTCTCTAATGAAAAACTGTTTTTT,CAIGGGVSNEKLFF,-,TRBJ1-4,TRBV19,once
TGTGCCAGCAGCGTAGCGGGAGACCCCTACAATGAGCAGTTCTTC,CASSVAGDPYNEQFF,-,TRBJ2-1,TRBV9,-
TGTGCCAGCAGTTACTCCACAGGGTGGGTGAAGGCTGAAGCTTTCTTT,CASSYSTGWVKAEAFF,-,TRBJ1-1,TRBV6-5,-
TGTGCCAGCAGTGAAATTCGGTCAGGTAGAGTGTACGAGCAGTACTTC,CASSEIRSGRVYEQYF,-,TRBJ2-7,TRBV2,-